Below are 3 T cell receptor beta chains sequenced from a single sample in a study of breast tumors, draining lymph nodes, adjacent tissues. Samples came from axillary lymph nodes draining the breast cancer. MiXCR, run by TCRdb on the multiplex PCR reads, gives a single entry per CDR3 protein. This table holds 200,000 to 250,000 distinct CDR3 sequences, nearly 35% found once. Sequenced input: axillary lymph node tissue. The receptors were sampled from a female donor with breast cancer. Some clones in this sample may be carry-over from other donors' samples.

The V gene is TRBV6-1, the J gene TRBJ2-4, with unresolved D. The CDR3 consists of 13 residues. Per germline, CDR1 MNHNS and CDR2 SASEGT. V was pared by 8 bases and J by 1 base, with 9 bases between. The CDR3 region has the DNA TGTGCCAGCCAACCGGCGGCCAAAAACATTCAGTACTTC. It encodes CASQPAAKNIQYF.

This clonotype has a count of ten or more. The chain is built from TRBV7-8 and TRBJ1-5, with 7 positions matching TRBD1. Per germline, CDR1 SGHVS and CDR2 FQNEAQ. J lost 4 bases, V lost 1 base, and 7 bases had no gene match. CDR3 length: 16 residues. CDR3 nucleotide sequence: TGTGCCAGCAGCTTAGTGGGGAGACAGGGAAATCAGCCCCAGCATTTT. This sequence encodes CASSLVGRQGNQPQHF.

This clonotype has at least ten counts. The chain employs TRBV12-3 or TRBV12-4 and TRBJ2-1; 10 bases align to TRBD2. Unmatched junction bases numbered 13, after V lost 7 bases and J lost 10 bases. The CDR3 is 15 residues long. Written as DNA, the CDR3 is TGTGCCAGCACGCGGGCGCTAGCGGGGGTCGGCGAGCAGTTCTTC. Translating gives CASTRALAGVGEQFF.